This TCR beta chain comes out of a study of cytomegalovirus exposure and HLA in healthy donors. The CDR3 is 14 residues long. The V and J ends lost 5 bases and 1 base, in that order; junction bases with no gene match: 4. CDR1 and CDR2 (germline): SGHAT, FQNNGV. Primers: 60 Vbeta forward and 13 Jbeta reverse. Profiled with immunoSEQ multiplex PCR; TCRdb holds only in-frame clones, not every one. This sample has some 120,000 clones, with 79% found just once. It was healthy bone marrow donors who served as donors. A word on this clone: What it recognizes is unknown.

Study conclusions and caveats: The authors considered a cluster of highly shared sequence variants likely to be a sequencing artifact. Later work associated 17,000 or so TCR beta sequences with HLA alleles at 0.05 false discovery rate.

The sample taken for sequencing was PBMCs. This chain links TRBV11-2 with TRBJ2-7, with 8 bases lining up with TRBD1. The sequence came from a man between 18 and 29 years old in good health and CMV-seronegative. The CDR3 nucleotides are TGTGCCAGCAGCGGGACAGGAGCATCCTACGAGCAGTACTTC. Translation: CASSGTGASYEQYF.